These 2 T cell receptor beta chains originate from one sample sequenced in a study of T cell clonotyping in hematopoietic cell transplantation. Assay: immunoSEQ multiplex PCR; the TCRdb copy retains only in-frame clones and omits some. This table holds about 36,000 clones, 95% found once. Stated time point: recipient sample about 28 days before transplant, after cytoreduction. This specimen was peripheral blood mononuclear cells, taken before stem cell transplant. These receptors originate from a man aged 35 to 55 with chronic myeloid leukemia. Some clones in this sample may be carry-over from other donors' samples.

The chain links TRBV5-6 to TRBJ1-2; 7 bases line up with TRBD1. Germline lookup yields CDR1 SGHDT and CDR2 YYEEEE. This CDR3 is 15 amino acids long. With V trimmed by 0 bases and J by 6 bases, 8 bases remained unmatched. In DNA form, the CDR3 reads TGTGCCAGCAGCTTGGCCTGGGCAGGGGGGAATGGCTACACCTTC. It yields the protein CASSLAWAGGNGYTF.

About this clone: One end of the junction varies from germline; a read error may be responsible. The chain is built from TRBV7-7 and TRBJ2-2; D is unresolved. Germline CDR1 SSHAT, CDR2 FNYEAQ (reference sequence). CDR3 length equals 15 residues. In DNA, the CDR3 is TGTGCTAGCAGCTTAGGCCCACGTGGGACCGGGGAGCTGTTTTTT. Translating gives CASSLGPRGTGELFF.